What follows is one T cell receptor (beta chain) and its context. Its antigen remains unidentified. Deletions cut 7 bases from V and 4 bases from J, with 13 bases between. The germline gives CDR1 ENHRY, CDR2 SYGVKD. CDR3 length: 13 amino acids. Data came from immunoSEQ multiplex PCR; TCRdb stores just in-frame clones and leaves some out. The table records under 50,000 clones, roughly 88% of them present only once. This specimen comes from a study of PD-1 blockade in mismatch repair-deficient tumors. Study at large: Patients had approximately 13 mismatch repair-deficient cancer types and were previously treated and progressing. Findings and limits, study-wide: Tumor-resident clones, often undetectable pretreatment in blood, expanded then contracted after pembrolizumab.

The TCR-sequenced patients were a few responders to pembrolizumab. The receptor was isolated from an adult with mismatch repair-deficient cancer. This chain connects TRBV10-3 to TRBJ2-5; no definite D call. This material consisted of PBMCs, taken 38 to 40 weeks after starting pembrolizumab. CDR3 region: CAITPGFLETQYF. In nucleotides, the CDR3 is TGTGCCATCACCCCCGGGTTCCTAGAGACCCAGTACTTC.